Following are 8 T cell receptor beta chains from one sample sequenced in a study of cytomegalovirus exposure and HLA in healthy donors. The primer mix had 60 Vbeta and 13 Jbeta primers. Data came from immunoSEQ multiplex PCR; TCRdb stores just in-frame clones and leaves some out. Here the sample spans about 100,000 clones, 75% to 85% being singletons. Source material: PBMCs. The receptors derive from a female donor in good health and CMV-seropositive.

This clone has a single count. This chain uses TRBV27 with TRBJ1-4; D possibly corresponds to TRBD1 (6 bases). The CDR3 spans 13 residues. Germline V gene sequence: CDR1 MNHEY, CDR2 SMNVEV (reference sequence). Trimming cost V 4 bases and J 7 bases, with 10 bases left between them. In DNA, the CDR3 is TGTGCCAGCAGTTCGGGCAGGGGTGAAAAACTGTTTTTT. Amino acid sequence: CASSSGRGEKLFF.

There are a few counts of this clone. This chain joins TRBV10-2 and TRBJ1-5; 7 bases agree with TRBD1. The CDR3 has 15 amino acids. In germline, CDR1 is WSHSY, CDR2 SAAADI. The J segment lost 3 bases and the V segment lost 2 bases, leaving 4 bases of the junction unmatched. DNA of the CDR3: TGCGCCAGCAGTGAGACCGGGACAGACAATCAGCCCCAGCATTTT. Its protein product is CASSETGTDNQPQHF.

The rearrangement joins TRBV6-6 to TRBJ2-2; TRBD2 matches 14 bases. Germline V gives CDR1 MNHNY, CDR2 SVGAGI (reference sequence). The CDR3 has 15 residues. The trim removed 7 bases at V and 4 bases at J, leaving 2 bases unmatched. CDR3 coding DNA: TGTGCCAGCACCGGACTAGCGGGGGGCACCGGGGAGCTGTTTTTT. This sequence encodes CASTGLAGGTGELFF.

A few counts support this clone. The rearrangement joins TRBV6-5 to TRBJ1-1; D remains unclear. Germline lookup yields CDR1 MNHEY and CDR2 SVGAGI. The CDR3 is made up of 13 amino acids. Trimming left V 6 bases short and J 1 base short, with 9 bases between. CDR3 DNA: TGTGCCAGCAGAAGCGGTTCGAACACTGAAGCTTTCTTT. Translation gives CASRSGSNTEAFF.

The chain recombines TRBV9 with TRBJ1-2; TRBD1 agrees at 9 bases. This CDR3 comprises 15 residues. V was clipped by 3 bases and J by 9 bases; unmatched bases: 12. Germline CDR1 and CDR2: SGDLS and YYNGEE. The CDR3: CASSAGQGLFGRYTF. In DNA form, the CDR3 reads TGTGCCAGCAGCGCCGGACAGGGGTTATTCGGTCGCTACACCTTC. Complete variable domain (other parts from reference TRBV9 and TRBJ1-2): DSGVTQTPKHLITATGQRVTLRCSPRSGDLSVYWYQQSLDQGLQFLIQYYNGEERAKGNILERFSAQQFPDLHSELNLSSLELGDSALYFCASSAGQGLFGRYTFGSGTRLTVV.

The rearrangement joins TRBV27 to TRBJ1-1, with 8 bases aligning to TRBD1. The junction had 0 bases not matched to a gene; V was cut back by 2 bases and J by 7 bases. CDR1 and CDR2 from the germline V gene are MNHEY and SMNVEV (reference sequence). This CDR3 comprises 12 residues. The CDR3 here is CASSLGTGEAFF. For the CDR3, the DNA is TGTGCCAGCAGTTTAGGGACAGGTGAAGCTTTCTTT.

The rearrangement links TRBV30 to TRBJ2-3, with D perhaps matching TRBD1 (6 bases). From germline, CDR1 is GTSNPN and CDR2 SVGIG (reference sequence). There are 13 residues in the CDR3. V was cut by 2 bases and J by 6 bases, with 12 bases left in between. CDR3: CAWSQGMEDTQYF. Here the CDR3 DNA reads TGTGCCTGGAGTCAGGGGATGGAGGATACGCAGTATTTT.

V usage is TRBV7-4 and J usage is TRBJ2-1, with 11 bases identical to TRBD1. CDR1 and CDR2 (germline): SGHVT, SQSDAQ. Germline trimming cut 5 bases from V and 10 bases from J; bases unmatched to any gene: 13. This CDR3 has 16 amino acids. The CDR3 coding sequence is TGTGCCAGCAGCCCCCTCCCGGGACAGGGGGAAAGGGAGCAGTTCTTC. This gives the protein CASSPLPGQGEREQFF.